This TCR beta chain stems from a study of OX40 agonist ivuxolimab in advanced cancers. As for the study in general: All patients had ivuxolimab intravenously every 2 weeks at 0.01 to 10 mg/kg. Patients achieving partial responses numbered three: one hepatocellular carcinoma case and two cutaneous melanoma cases.

In the case of this clone: Its target is not known.

The CDR3 totals 15 residues. Germline V gene lookup returns CDR1 MNHEY and CDR2 SVGAGI. V shed 5 bases and J 3 bases; nucleotides not matched to a gene: 9. Only in-frame clones appear in the TCRdb table, and some are missing; sequencing was by immunoSEQ multiplex PCR. Of more than 60,000 clones in the sample, about 93% were seen once. Notes on the study in general: Part of the nonresponder group also had normalized T-cell clonal expansion that was low. Both CD4+ and CD8+ T cell populations in blood had undergone clonal expansion by week 6 at 0.1 to 3.0 mg/kg.

The J gene is TRBJ2-7, the V gene TRBV6-5; TRBD1 matches 8 bases. The receptor comes from an adult with an advanced solid tumor such as melanoma, head and neck, liver or kidney cancer. The sequences come from CD4+ or CD8+ T cells sorted from blood, collected in a trial of the OX40 agonist ivuxolimab. The CDR3 protein is CASSRTGTKHYEQYF. CDR3 coding DNA: TGTGCCAGCAGTCGGACAGGGACAAAGCACTACGAGCAGTACTTC.